The 4 T cell receptor beta chains in this list originate from one sample, sequenced in a study of untreated major depressive disorder. Here immunoSEQ multiplex PCR was the method, and the copy in TCRdb shows in-frame clones only, minus some. The sample holds about 21,000 clones; approximately 89% are singletons and the top ten take approximately 0.47%. Sequencing was performed on CD4+ T cells from PBMCs. These receptors all come from a woman aged 40 to 50 in good health.

This chain connects TRBV6-5 to TRBJ2-7; 7 bases align to TRBD1. This CDR3 is built from 12 residues. The junction had 12 bases not matched to a gene; V was cut back by 8 bases and J by 11 bases. Looked up from germline, CDR1 is MNHEY and CDR2 is SVGAGI. CDR3 protein: CASGSPGTEEYF. The CDR3 bases are TGTGCCAGCGGCTCACCCGGGACAGAGGAGTACTTC.

This clone is a singleton in its sample. The chain uses TRBV2 and TRBJ1-5; 9 nucleotides line up with TRBD1. This CDR3 is built from 14 residues. V lost 4 bases and J lost 9; bases outside the gene matches: 7. Germline values: CDR1 SNHLY, CDR2 FYNNEI. The CDR3 DNA follows: TGTGCCAGCAGTGCCGGACAGGGGTTGGGGCCCCAGCATTTT. The encoded protein is CASSAGQGLGPQHF.

The V and J genes are TRBV7-9 and TRBJ2-3; 8 bases agree with TRBD1. Germline CDR1 and CDR2: SEHNR and FQNEAQ (reference sequence). The ends lost 5 bases at V and 4 bases at J; junction bases unmatched: 8. The CDR3 has 15 amino acids. CDR3 in DNA: TGTGCCAGCAGCCGAGGGGCAGGGGGCGCAGATACGCAGTATTTT. Its protein is CASSRGAGGADTQYF.

The genes are TRBV28 and TRBJ1-5; tentatively, D is TRBD1 (5 bases). The V gene's germline CDR1 is MDHEN and CDR2 SYDVKM. Trimming stripped 0 bases from V and 6 bases from J, with 12 bases between. This CDR3 spans 15 amino acids. CDR3 in DNA: TGTGCCAGCAGTTTATGGCTGACGGACACTCAGCCCCAGCATTTT. Its translation: CASSLWLTDTQPQHF.